The sequence of this T cell receptor (beta chain) was determined in a study of post-analysis software for immune sequencing data (dated by TCRdb to between 2014 and 2016). Regarding the research as a whole: Relapsing-remitting, secondary progressive and progressive-relapsing multiple sclerosis were recorded as disease courses, and subtype annotation was lacking for some patients. The patient repertoires were set against 10 to 11 previously published healthy control repertoires from donors whose ages ranged from roughly 6 to 27 years. A subset of samples was prepared in parallel using single-end sample barcoding, then pooled and co-amplified after Illumina adapter ligation. On the study overall, not on this receptor specifically: The multiple sclerosis patient group was slightly younger than the control group. Roughly 5 TRBV segments, including TRBV5-6, TRBV5-1 and TRBV20-1, were significantly more frequent in patients than controls. Direct clustering with F measure revealed strong co-clustering of samples prepared in the same batch, which led to a batch-effect correction. Normalized Chao1 diversity was significantly lower in multiple sclerosis patients than controls, suggesting substantial peripheral T-cell clonal expansion.

From its cysteine to its phenylalanine, the CDR3 spans 14 amino acids. The DNA shown is the 42-base CDR3, in frame from base 1. Taken from the germline V gene, the CDR1 and CDR2 loops are MNHNS and SASEGT. The trim is 4 bases for V and 5 bases for J, with a gap of 15 bases between the germline ends. TCR beta repertoires were profiled from peripheral blood of roughly 13 young patients with multiple sclerosis to demonstrate the VDJtools post-analysis software. The patients with multiple sclerosis were children and adolescents between about 6 and 15 years of age. Library prep was done by PCR. The data were produced on an Illumina HiSeq 2500. Unique molecular identifiers were incorporated into TCR beta cDNA libraries to reduce PCR and sequencing biases. Per 1 to 10 million input T cells, some 500,000 cDNA molecules were obtained, such that each molecule approximated one T cell. The patient libraries were prepared and sequenced with the same protocol used for the earlier healthy control dataset. Within a given batch, samples were prepared together, multiplexed and sequenced on the same HiSeq lane. Regarding the original processing steps: MIGEC handled the raw barcoded reads, throwing out single-read molecular identifier groups before consensus assembly and CDR3 extraction. VDJtools was used for post-analysis of the clonotype tables, with diversity normalized by down-sampling every dataset to the smallest sample size. Repertoire overlap clustering matched CDR3 amino acid but not nucleotide sequences to correct batch-related cross-sample contamination. TCRdb trimmed the raw reads at Q25, called clones with MiXCR and kept productive beta chains. Rows merge per CDR3 protein into single entries with the most common DNA and genes. TCRdb, rather than the study authors, made the V and J calls. The sample profile shows about 430,000 distinct CDR3 sequences; more than 30% of them were found once. The top ten hold 7.6% of the sample.

Notes on this clonotype: No cognate antigen has been identified for it. Per-nucleotide qualities are absent, and no much larger clonotype sits a single base away.

Sequenced material: blood. The chain uses TRBV6-1 and TRBJ2-7; no D gene call is confident. The TCR comes from a girl aged 2 to 10 with multiple sclerosis. The CDR3 loop reads CASSGRTRRDEQYF. The DNA sequence is given as TGTGCCAGCAGTGGTCGGACGCGACGAGACGAGCAGTACTTC.